This T cell receptor (beta chain) comes out of a study of shared T cell receptors in the human thymus. Germline loops: CDR1 SGHVS, CDR2 FQNEAQ. This CDR3 contains 13 residues. V lost 3 bases and J 2 bases, leaving 8 bases between the germline ends. This clone was seen just once. The assay was immunoSEQ multiplex PCR, and TCRdb's table has in-frame clones only and misses some. The sample holds hundreds of thousands of clones, around 87% seen once. Separately, the same data were catalogued under a study of human thymus T cells.

Sequenced material: thymocytes. The chain has TRBV7-8 and TRBJ2-7; D is unclear. This clonotype was sampled from a boy less than two years old with a congenital heart defect. In nucleotides, the CDR3 is TGTGCCAGCAGCTTTTCCTACCCCTACGAGCAGTACTTC. Residues: CASSFSYPYEQYF.